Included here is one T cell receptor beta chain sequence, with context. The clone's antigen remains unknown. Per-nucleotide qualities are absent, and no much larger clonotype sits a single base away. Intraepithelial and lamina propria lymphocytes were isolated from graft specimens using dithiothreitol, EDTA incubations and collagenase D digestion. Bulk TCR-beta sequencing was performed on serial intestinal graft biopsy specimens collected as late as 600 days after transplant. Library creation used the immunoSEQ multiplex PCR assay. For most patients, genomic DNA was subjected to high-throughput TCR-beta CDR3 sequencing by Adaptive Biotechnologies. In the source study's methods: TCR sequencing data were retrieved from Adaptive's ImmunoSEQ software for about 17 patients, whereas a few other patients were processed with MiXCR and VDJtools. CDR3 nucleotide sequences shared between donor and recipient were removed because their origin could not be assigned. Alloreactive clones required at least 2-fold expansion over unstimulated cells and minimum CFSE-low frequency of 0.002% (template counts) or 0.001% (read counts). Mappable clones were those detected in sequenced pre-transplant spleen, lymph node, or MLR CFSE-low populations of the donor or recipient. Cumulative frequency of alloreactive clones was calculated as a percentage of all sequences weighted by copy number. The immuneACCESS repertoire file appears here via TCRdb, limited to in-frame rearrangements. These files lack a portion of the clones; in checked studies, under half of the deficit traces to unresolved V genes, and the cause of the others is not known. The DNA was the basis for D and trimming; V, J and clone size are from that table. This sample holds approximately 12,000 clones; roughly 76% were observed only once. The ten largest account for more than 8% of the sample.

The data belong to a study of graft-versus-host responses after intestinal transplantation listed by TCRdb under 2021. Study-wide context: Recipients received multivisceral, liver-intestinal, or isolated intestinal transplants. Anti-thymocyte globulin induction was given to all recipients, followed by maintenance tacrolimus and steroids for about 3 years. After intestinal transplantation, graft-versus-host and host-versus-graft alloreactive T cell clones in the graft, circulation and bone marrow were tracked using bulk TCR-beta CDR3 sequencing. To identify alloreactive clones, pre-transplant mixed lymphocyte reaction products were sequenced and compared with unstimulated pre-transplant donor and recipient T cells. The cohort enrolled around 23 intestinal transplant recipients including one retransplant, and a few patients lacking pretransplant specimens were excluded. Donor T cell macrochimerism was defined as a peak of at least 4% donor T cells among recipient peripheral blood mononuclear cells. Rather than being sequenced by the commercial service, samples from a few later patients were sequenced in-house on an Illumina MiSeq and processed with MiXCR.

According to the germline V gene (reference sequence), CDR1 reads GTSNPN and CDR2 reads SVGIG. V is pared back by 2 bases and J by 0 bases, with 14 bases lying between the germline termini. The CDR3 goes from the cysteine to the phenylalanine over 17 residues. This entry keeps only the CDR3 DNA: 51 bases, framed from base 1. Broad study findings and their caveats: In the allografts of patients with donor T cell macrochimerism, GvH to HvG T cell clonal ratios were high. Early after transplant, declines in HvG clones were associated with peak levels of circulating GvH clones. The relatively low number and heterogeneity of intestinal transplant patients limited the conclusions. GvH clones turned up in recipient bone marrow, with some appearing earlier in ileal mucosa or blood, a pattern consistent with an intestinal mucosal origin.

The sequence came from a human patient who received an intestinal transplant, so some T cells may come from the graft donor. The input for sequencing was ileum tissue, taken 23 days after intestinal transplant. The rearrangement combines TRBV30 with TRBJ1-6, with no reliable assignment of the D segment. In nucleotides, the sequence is TGTGCCTGGAGTTACCCTCCTGGATTCTCCTATAATTCACCCCTCCACTTT. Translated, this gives CAWSYPPGFSYNSPLHF.